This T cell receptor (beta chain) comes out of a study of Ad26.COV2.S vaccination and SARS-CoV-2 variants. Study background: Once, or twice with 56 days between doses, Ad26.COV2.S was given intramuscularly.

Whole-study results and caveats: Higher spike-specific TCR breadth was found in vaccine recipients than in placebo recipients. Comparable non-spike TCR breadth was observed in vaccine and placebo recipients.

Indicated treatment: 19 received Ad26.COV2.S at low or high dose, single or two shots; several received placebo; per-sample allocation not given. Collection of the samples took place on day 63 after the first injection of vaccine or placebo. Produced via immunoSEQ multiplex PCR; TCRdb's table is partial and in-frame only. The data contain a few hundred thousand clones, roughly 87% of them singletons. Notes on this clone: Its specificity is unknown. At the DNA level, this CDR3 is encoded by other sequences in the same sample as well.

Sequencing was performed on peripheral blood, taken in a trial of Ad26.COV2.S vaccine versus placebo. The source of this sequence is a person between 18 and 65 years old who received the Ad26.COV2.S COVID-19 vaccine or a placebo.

CDR3 region: CASSPRDRGQETQYF. The DNA for the CDR3 is TGTGCCAGCAGCCCCCGGGACAGGGGGCAAGAGACCCAGTACTTC. This rearrangement joins TRBV11-1 to TRBJ2-5; 11 bases are shared with TRBD1. J gave up 2 bases and V 5 bases, and 4 bases lay outside the gene matches. From germline, CDR1 is SGHAT and CDR2 FQDESV (reference sequence). CDR3 length: 15 residues.